This T cell receptor beta chain was sequenced during a study of blood T cell repertoires in COVID-19. Study summary: Specimens from acute and convalescent COVID-19 originated in the United States, Italy and Spain.

Germline CDR1 reads SEHNR; CDR2 reads FQNEAQ (reference sequence). V gave up 6 bases and J gave up 6 bases, with 15 bases separating them. The CDR3 spans 15 residues. This clone turned up a few times. Authors' data handling: Reference gene primer amplification gave estimated nucleated cell counts. Some clones are missing from TCRdb's copy, which holds only in-frame ones; the method was immunoSEQ multiplex PCR. The D gene and trimming were derived from the DNA, and the V and J assignments and clone size from that table. The table records 110,000 to 150,000 clones, around four fifths of them present only once.

This TCR was recovered from a woman aged 45-59 years who had recovered from COVID-19. The sequencing sample was made of PBMCs or T cells enriched from blood (not recorded which). The rearrangement links TRBV7-9 to TRBJ1-6; D might be TRBD1 (5 bases). CDR3 in DNA: TGTGCCAGCAGGTCCGACCCAGGGTTTAATTCACCCCTCCACTTT. Protein: CASRSDPGFNSPLHF. The variable domain in full, completed from reference TRBV7-9 and TRBJ1-6, reads DTGVSQNPRHKITKRGQNVTFRCDPISEHNRLYWYRQTLGQGPEFLTYFQNEAQLEKSRLLSDRFSAERPKGSFSTLEIQRTEQGDSAMYLCASRSDPGFNSPLHFGNGTRLTVT.